This TCR beta chain came from a study of OX40 agonist ivuxolimab in advanced cancers. About the study as a whole: Ivuxolimab was a fully human IgG2 agonistic monoclonal antibody targeting the costimulatory receptor OX40 (CD134). Intravenous ivuxolimab was administered to patients every 2 weeks at six dose levels: 0.01, 0.1, 0.3, 1.5, 3 and 10 mg/kg. Of the approximately 50 dose-escalation patients, hepatocellular carcinoma was present in about 19, melanoma in some 15, renal cell carcinoma in 9 and head and neck cancer in 9. In the dose-escalation cohort, 65% to 90% of patients were male, and the mean age was approximately 60 years, with a range of roughly 23 to 85. Prior anti-PD-1, anti-PD-L1 or anti-CTLA-4 therapy was permitted, and 30% to 45% of dose-escalation patients had received checkpoint inhibitors. Partial responses occurred in three dose-escalation patients, of whom one had hepatocellular carcinoma and two had cutaneous melanoma. Peripheral TCRbeta sequencing was intended to test whether TCR sequence diversity was altered and clonal T-cell expansion was caused by ivuxolimab. The paper reports the monotherapy dose-escalation portion (N of about 50 patients) of the phase I ivuxolimab trial. The study at large found these results: On average, CD8+ T cells showed more expanded clones than CD4+ T cells after ivuxolimab. In partial responders in the 0.1-3.0 mg/kg groups, normalized peripheral clonal expansion was found to be among the lowest, especially among CD8+ T cells. Low levels of normalized T-cell clonal expansion were also shown by some nonresponding patients. Antigen specificity was not determined for the clonally expanded peripheral T cells. At doses from 0.1 to 3.0 mg/kg, clonal expansion was seen in both CD4+ and CD8+ blood T cells between baseline and week 6.

Genomic DNA was extracted from sorted cells for sequencing of the TCRbeta CDR3 region. The immunoSEQ Assay was used to sequence the TCRbeta CDR3 regions. Here the immuneACCESS table is served through TCRdb, limited to in-frame sequences with V and J called. Missing clones are a known gap in these copies; in checked studies unresolved V genes cover under half, and the rest lacks a known reason. For this sample the table gives 65,000 to 75,000 clones, of which around 87% were detected only once. The top ten clonotypes cover less than 1% of the sample. The trial excluded patients who had a history of autoimmune disease or who were on systemic immunosuppression. In every dose cohort, peripheral blood was drawn for TCR sequencing at baseline, cycle 4 day 1, and cycle 7 day 1. Samples came from an open-label, multicenter, first-in-human phase I dose-escalation trial of ivuxolimab. Adults with locally advanced or metastatic melanoma, renal cell carcinoma, hepatocellular carcinoma or head and neck squamous cell carcinoma were enrolled in the trial. Before TCR sequencing, CD4+ and CD8+ T cells were separately sorted from peripheral blood.

As concerns this clone: Its antigen is not yet known. Nothing much larger sits one base from this clone, and base qualities are not available.

This sequence originates from an adult with an advanced solid tumor such as melanoma, head and neck, liver or kidney cancer. Sequences were derived from CD4+ or CD8+ T cells sorted from blood, sampled in a trial of the OX40 agonist ivuxolimab.

The CDR3 region reads CASSLGQGNTGELFF. The nucleotide sequence is given as TGTGCCAGCAGTTTGGGACAGGGGAACACCGGGGAGCTGTTTTTT. The rearranged chain carries TRBV28 and TRBJ2-2, with 9 bases in between that match TRBD1. The CDR3 runs 15 amino acids, cysteine and phenylalanine included. Of the read, only the CDR3 DNA is kept; its 45 bases are in frame from base 1. V ends up 3 bases short and J 1 base short, with an unmatched junction base count of 0. The CDR1 and CDR2 encoded by the germline V gene are MDHEN and SYDVKM.